Given below is one T cell receptor (beta chain) in context. Its antigen remains unknown. With 4 bases clipped from V and 3 bases from J, the junction kept 6 bases outside the gene matches. The V gene's germline CDR1 is MNHNS and CDR2 SASEGT. The CDR3 length is 16 residues. Clones were read by immunoSEQ multiplex PCR, and TCRdb kept only the in-frame ones, dropping some. In the table there are fewer than 200,000 clones, around nine tenths of which are singletons. The data stem from a study of cytomegalovirus exposure and HLA in healthy donors. Study at large: The roughly 700 first-cohort repertoires shared a platform with the 130 or so validation repertoires, as reported in a later analysis. Study-wide results and limits: Specific recognition of CMV antigens was confirmed in vitro for a few chains (all CMV-associated). A subsequent analysis found that TCR clusters from the first cohort also tended to co-occur in the 90 to 150 validation repertoires, with approximately 95% of cluster scores above 0.

The donors were in the roughly 120-subject validation cohort, distinct from the approximately 730-subject first cohort. This TCR was recovered from a man aged 25-45 years in good health and CMV-seropositive. This chain joins TRBV6-1 and TRBJ2-1, with 10 bases aligning to TRBD2. The sequencing sample was made of PBMCs. The CDR3 loop reads CASSAIAGGLYNEQFF. The CDR3 DNA is TGTGCCAGCAGTGCGATAGCGGGGGGACTCTACAATGAGCAGTTCTTC.